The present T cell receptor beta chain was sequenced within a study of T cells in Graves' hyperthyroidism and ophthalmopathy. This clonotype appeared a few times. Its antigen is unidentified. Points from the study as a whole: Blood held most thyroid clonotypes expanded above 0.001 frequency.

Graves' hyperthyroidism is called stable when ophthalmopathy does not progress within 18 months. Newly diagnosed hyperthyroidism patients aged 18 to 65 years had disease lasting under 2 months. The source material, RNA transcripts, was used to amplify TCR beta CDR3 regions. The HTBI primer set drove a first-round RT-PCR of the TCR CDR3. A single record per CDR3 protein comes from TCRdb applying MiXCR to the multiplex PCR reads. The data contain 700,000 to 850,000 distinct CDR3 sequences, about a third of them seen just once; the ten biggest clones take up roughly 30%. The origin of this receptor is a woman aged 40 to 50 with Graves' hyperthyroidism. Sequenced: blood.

The CDR3 is CSAGVVENQPQHF. In DNA, the CDR3 is TGCAGTGCCGGGGTAGTGGAAAATCAGCCCCAGCATTTT. The genes are TRBV20-1 and TRBJ1-5; D unclear. Trimming pared 6 bases from V and 4 bases from J, leaving 13 bases between. In germline, CDR1 is DFQATT, CDR2 SNEGSKA (reference sequence). The CDR3 covers 13 residues.